The 26 T cell receptor beta chains given below trace back to one sample, sequenced in a study of T cell responses to AZD1222 COVID-19 vaccine. TCRdb keeps only in-frame clones here, not all; method: immunoSEQ multiplex PCR. The repertoire holds 150,000 to 200,000 clones, with more than 80% as singletons. The sequencing here drew on peripheral blood, taken 28 days after the second dose of the MenACWY control vaccine. These receptors all come from an adult who received the MenACWY meningococcal vaccine as a control.

V gene TRBV10-1 combines with J gene TRBJ2-3; 7 bases agree with TRBD2. This CDR3 is 14 amino acids long. V shed 10 bases and J 3 bases; nucleotides not matched to a gene: 10. Germline V CDR1 and CDR2: WNHNN, SYGVQD (reference sequence). This CDR3 reads CATQLALETDTQYF. The CDR3 DNA sequence: TGCGCCACCCAACTAGCGCTTGAGACAGATACGCAGTATTTT.

J is TRBJ2-1 and V is TRBV4-3; D is perhaps TRBD2 (5 bases). Germline V gene lookup returns CDR1 LGHNA and CDR2 YSLEER. The CDR3 consists of 16 residues. V lost 0 bases and J 7 bases, leaving 16 bases between the germline ends. The CDR3 spells CASSQEGGPLWNEQFF. The CDR3 DNA sequence: TGCGCCAGCAGCCAAGAGGGCGGGCCCCTATGGAATGAGCAGTTCTTC.

This clone showed up just once. This sequence joins TRBV3-1 (or the pseudogene TRBV3-2) and TRBJ2-7; D is uncertain. Germline V gene sequence: CDR1 LGHDT, CDR2 YNNKEL (reference sequence). This CDR3 comprises 13 residues. Trimming left V 1 base short and J 5 bases short, with 9 bases between. CDR3 protein: CASSQVVTNEQYF. CDR3 coding DNA: TGTGCCAGCAGCCAAGTGGTGACGAACGAGCAGTACTTC.

The CDR3 sequence is CSASLSRGRQDTQYF. The CDR3 DNA reads TGCAGTGCAAGTCTGTCTCGCGGGAGACAAGATACGCAGTATTTT. This chain links TRBV20-1 with TRBJ2-3; 7 nucleotides agree with TRBD2. Germline loops: CDR1 DFQATT, CDR2 SNEGSKA (reference sequence). This CDR3 is built from 15 residues. Losses at the gene ends were 6 bases for V and 5 bases for J; bases not matched to a gene: 14.

V usage is TRBV6-2 or TRBV6-3 and J usage is TRBJ2-4; the D gene is possibly TRBD2 (7 bases). CDR3 length: 24 amino acids. Germline loops: CDR1 MNHEY, CDR2 SVGEGT. V gave up 6 bases and J gave up 1 base, with 40 bases separating them. The CDR3 spells CASSPWVRGGLADPRTQAKNIQYF. The CDR3 DNA reads as TGTGCCAGCAGCCCCTGGGTTAGGGGGGGTCTAGCTGACCCTCGCACCCAGGCCAAAAACATTCAGTACTTC.

V is TRBV25-1 and J is TRBJ1-2; D call uncertain. Per germline, CDR1 MGHDK and CDR2 SYGVNS. V was trimmed by 5 bases and J by 7 bases, leaving 8 bases between them. This CDR3 is built from 11 residues. This CDR3 reads CASSLGFGYTF. CDR3 in DNA: TGTGCCAGCAGTCTAGGGTTTGGCTACACCTTC.

This clone was observed once. The chain recombines TRBV27 with TRBJ1-3; D is possibly TRBD1 (5 bases). CDR1 is MNHEY, CDR2 SMNVEV, per germline (reference sequence). There are 14 residues in the CDR3. V lost 3 bases and J 4 bases, leaving 10 bases between the germline ends. CDR3 nucleotide sequence: TGTGCCAGCAGTTTGACCGGGGACGGAAACACCATATATTTT. Translation gives CASSLTGDGNTIYF.

The gene calls are TRBV27 and TRBJ2-3; no clear D gene. Trimming left V 3 bases short and J 3 bases short, with 10 bases between. Germline lookup yields CDR1 MNHEY and CDR2 SMNVEV (reference sequence). This CDR3 contains 14 residues. This chain's CDR3 is CASSFLDGTDTQYF. CDR3 nucleotides: TGTGCCAGCAGTTTCCTAGATGGGACAGATACGCAGTATTTT.

The V and J genes are TRBV27 and TRBJ2-1; 7 nucleotides match TRBD2. Germline values: CDR1 MNHEY, CDR2 SMNVEV (reference sequence). J gave up 5 bases and V 4 bases, and 11 bases lay outside the gene matches. The CDR3 consists of 16 residues. DNA of the CDR3: TGTGCCAGCAGTTCCCCCTTGCGGGAGCGGCACAATGAGCAGTTCTTC. Translation: CASSSPLRERHNEQFF.

CDR3 loop: CASSIGVAGEPTGELFF. The CDR3 nucleotides are TGTGCCAGTAGTATCGGAGTAGCTGGGGAGCCCACCGGGGAGCTGTTTTTT. V usage is TRBV19 and J usage is TRBJ2-2; D is perhaps TRBD2 (5 bases). V lost 3 bases and J 4 bases, leaving 18 bases between the germline ends. Germline lookup yields CDR1 LNHDA and CDR2 SQIVND (reference sequence). The CDR3 extends over 17 amino acids. Drawing the rest from reference TRBV19 and TRBJ2-2, the complete variable domain is DGGITQSPKYLFRKEGQNVTLSCEQNLNHDAMYWYRQDPGQGLRLIYYSQIVNDFQKGDIAEGYSVSREKKESFPLTVTSAQKNPTAFYLCASSIGVAGEPTGELFFGEGSRLTVL.

This clone was picked up one time. V usage is TRBV9 and J usage is TRBJ2-2; possible D gene TRBD2, 5 bases. Germline V CDR1 and CDR2: SGDLS, YYNGEE. V was cut by 3 bases and J by 6 bases, with 18 bases left in between. This CDR3 has 16 amino acids. The CDR3: CASSAQDSLGAGELFF. CDR3 sequence (DNA): TGTGCCAGCAGCGCCCAGGACTCTCTCGGGGCCGGGGAGCTGTTTTTT.

The chain has TRBV15 and TRBJ1-1, with D possibly being TRBD1 (6 bases). The V gene's germline CDR1 is LNHNV and CDR2 YYDKDF (reference sequence). The CDR3 covers 16 residues. V was clipped by 3 bases and J by 1 base, with 15 bases between them. CDR3 protein: CATSSSGGWPNTEAFF. The CDR3 DNA reads as TGTGCCACCAGCAGTTCGGGGGGCTGGCCGAACACTGAAGCTTTCTTT.

This sequence joins TRBV18 and TRBJ2-7; D gene uncertain. This CDR3 has 13 residues. Trimming pared 3 bases from V and 4 bases from J, leaving 10 bases between. Per germline, CDR1 KGHSH and CDR2 LQKENI. The CDR3 sequence: CASSPPQLYEQYF. CDR3 DNA: TGTGCCAGCTCACCCCCACAACTTTACGAGCAGTACTTC.

The chain carries TRBV7-9 and TRBJ1-1; D possibly corresponds to TRBD1 (5 bases). Germline lookup yields CDR1 SEHNR and CDR2 FQNEAQ (reference sequence). Trimming pared 6 bases from V and 3 bases from J, leaving 11 bases between. This CDR3 spans 13 amino acids. DNA of the CDR3: TGTGCCAGCAGTTCTCAGGGATACACTGAAGCTTTCTTT. This translates into CASSSQGYTEAFF. The whole variable domain, filled in from reference TRBV7-9 and TRBJ1-1, reads DTGVSQNPRHKITKRGQNVTFRCDPISEHNRLYWYRQTLGQGPEFLTYFQNEAQLEKSRLLSDRFSAERPKGSFSTLEIQRTEQGDSAMYLCASSSQGYTEAFFGQGTRLTVV.

This clone has just a few counts. V usage is TRBV7-9 and J usage is TRBJ1-5, with D tentatively TRBD1 (5 bases). Germline V gene lookup returns CDR1 SEHNR and CDR2 FQNEAQ (reference sequence). V gave up 1 base and J gave up 3 bases, with 16 bases separating them. This CDR3 region has 17 residues. The DNA of the CDR3 is TGTGCCAGCAGCTTAGGAGTATTCGGGGACCTCAATCAGCCCCAGCATTTT. This translates into CASSLGVFGDLNQPQHF.

The chain joins TRBV19 to TRBJ1-1; D call uncertain. V lost 2 bases and J 3 bases, leaving 10 bases between the germline ends. Germline values: CDR1 LNHDA, CDR2 SQIVND (reference sequence). The CDR3 length is 14 residues. Here the CDR3 reads CASSIIVRDTEAFF. As DNA, the CDR3 is TGTGCCAGTAGTATAATAGTCCGGGACACTGAAGCTTTCTTT.

The chain combines TRBV11-1 with TRBJ2-2; TRBD1 agrees at 8 bases. Per germline, CDR1 SGHAT and CDR2 FQDESV (reference sequence). Unmatched junction bases numbered 2, after V lost 1 base and J lost 4 bases. The length of the CDR3 is 15 residues. The CDR3 nucleotides read TGTGCCAGCAGCTTAGTGCAGGGGGCCACCGGGGAGCTGTTTTTT. It yields the protein CASSLVQGATGELFF.

J is TRBJ1-1 and V is TRBV30, with D possibly TRBD1 on 5 matching bases. This CDR3 has 12 amino acids. V lost 3 bases and J 7 bases, leaving 12 bases between the germline ends. Germline V gene sequence: CDR1 GTSNPN, CDR2 SVGIG (reference sequence). CDR3 loop: CAWSWGDGEAFF. The CDR3 nucleotides are TGTGCCTGGAGCTGGGGGGATGGTGAAGCTTTCTTT.

V and J are TRBV11-3 and TRBJ1-2; TRBD1 agrees at 8 bases. The CDR3 spans 13 residues. Germline V CDR1 and CDR2: SGHNT, YENEEA. V lost 5 bases and J lost 8; bases outside the gene matches: 7. CDR3: CASSRSTGEGYTF. CDR3 DNA: TGTGCCAGCAGCCGGTCGACAGGGGAAGGCTACACCTTC. The whole variable domain, filled in from reference TRBV11-3 and TRBJ1-2, reads EAGVVQSPRYKIIEKKQPVAFWCNPISGHNTLYWYLQNLGQGPELLIRYENEEAVDDSQLPKDRFSAERLKGVDSTLKIQPAELGDSAVYLCASSRSTGEGYTFGSGTRLTVV.

The V call is TRBV11-2, the J call TRBJ2-5, with 12 bases aligning to TRBD2. Looked up from germline, CDR1 is SGHAT and CDR2 is FQNNGV. This CDR3 is built from 15 residues. V was pared by 1 base and J by 5 bases, with 2 bases of the junction left unmatched. The CDR3 coding sequence is TGTGCCAGCAGCTTAGGGACTAGCGGGATTGAGACCCAGTACTTC. This gives the protein CASSLGTSGIETQYF.

This clone was counted once. The chain is built from TRBV19 and TRBJ2-3; D is perhaps TRBD2 (5 bases). Trimming pared 4 bases from V and 5 bases from J, leaving 7 bases between. The CDR3 sequence is 12 residues long. Per germline, CDR1 LNHDA and CDR2 SQIVND (reference sequence). Here the CDR3 reads CASSTGGDTQYF. In nucleotides, the CDR3 is TGTGCCAGTAGTACCGGAGGAGATACGCAGTATTTT. Full variable domain (outside the CDR3, taken from reference TRBV19 and TRBJ2-3): DGGITQSPKYLFRKEGQNVTLSCEQNLNHDAMYWYRQDPGQGLRLIYYSQIVNDFQKGDIAEGYSVSREKKESFPLTVTSAQKNPTAFYLCASSTGGDTQYFGPGTRLTVL.

This clone was seen a few times. The chain recombines TRBV14 with TRBJ1-3; D is unresolved. This CDR3 comprises 14 residues. V lost 1 base, J lost 0 bases, and 4 bases lay in between. Germline CDR1 is SGHDN and CDR2 is FVKESK. CDR3 region: CASSQVSSGNTIYF. For the CDR3, the DNA is TGTGCCAGCAGCCAAGTGAGCTCTGGAAACACCATATATTTT.

The chain joins TRBV7-2 to TRBJ2-1; 14 nucleotides align to TRBD2. V trimming: 5 bases; J trimming: 8 bases; junction bases outside the gene matches: 17. This CDR3 comprises 19 residues. Germline V gives CDR1 SGHTA, CDR2 FQGNSA. For the CDR3, the DNA is TGTGCCAGCAGCAAACCTTACGAGTCGGGACTAGCGGGAGTGTATGAGCAGTTCTTC. It encodes CASSKPYESGLAGVYEQFF.

The rearrangement uses TRBV27 and TRBJ2-6; D is uncertain. V lost 3 bases and J 4 bases, leaving 1 base between the germline ends. Germline-derived CDR1 and CDR2 are MNHEY and SMNVEV (reference sequence). This CDR3 comprises 12 residues. CDR3 protein: CASSFGANVLTF. The CDR3 DNA reads TGTGCCAGCAGTTTCGGGGCCAACGTCCTGACTTTC.

The chain couples TRBV11-2 to TRBJ2-7; D unresolved. Trimming pared 0 bases from V and 3 bases from J, leaving 9 bases between. The CDR3 has 14 amino acids. The germline V gene has CDR1 SGHAT and CDR2 FQNNGV. The CDR3 reads CASSLDIGHYEQYF. The CDR3 DNA follows: TGTGCCAGCAGCTTAGATATAGGGCACTACGAGCAGTACTTC.

The chain employs TRBV30 and TRBJ2-7; the match to TRBD2 covers 15 bases. Trimming at V came to 2 bases and at J to 8 bases, leaving 13 bases not matched to a gene. CDR1 is GTSNPN, CDR2 SVGIG, per germline (reference sequence). This CDR3 has 17 residues. CDR3 DNA: TGTGCCTGGAGTCAGGGACTAGCGGGAGGCTCGGGTTACAAGCAGTACTTC. This gives the protein CAWSQGLAGGSGYKQYF.